The entry below gives a single TCR beta chain sequence along with its context. Its antigen is not known. The sample belongs to a study of post-analysis software for immune sequencing data. Study outcomes and limitations: Patients carried roughly five TRBV segments more frequently than controls did, and TRBV5-6, TRBV5-1 and TRBV20-1 were among them.

Unique molecular identifiers had been added to the TCR beta cDNA libraries. One entry per CDR3 protein results from TCRdb running MiXCR on the PCR reads. The data show a few hundred thousand distinct CDR3 sequences, 45% seen once. This CDR3 is 17 amino acids long. From germline, CDR1 is MNHNS and CDR2 SASEGT. Germline trimming cut 6 bases from V and 2 bases from J; bases unmatched to any gene: 11. This sequence originates from a girl between 10 and 17 years old with multiple sclerosis. The gene calls are TRBV6-1 and TRBJ2-5; TRBD2 matches 11 bases. The material sequenced was blood. The CDR3, as DNA: TGTGCCAGCAGCCATAATGCGGGACTAGCGGTACAAGAGACCCAGTACTTC. Translated, it gives CASSHNAGLAVQETQYF.